This T cell receptor beta chain was captured in a study of blood T cell repertoires in COVID-19. In the study overall: Nucleic acid was either cDNA or gDNA, and it came from T cells, B-cell-depleted T cells, or PBMCs.

Trimming removed 3 bases from V and 0 bases from J, with 18 bases in between. CDR3 length: 18 residues. CDR1 SGDLS and CDR2 YYNGEE come from the germline V gene. A single count supports this clone. Some clones are missing from TCRdb's copy, which holds only in-frame ones; the method was immunoSEQ multiplex PCR. Of 310,000 or so clones listed, around 86% were seen once; the top ten hold 1%. The rearrangement uses TRBV9 and TRBJ2-2; D remains unclear. The TCR sequence derives from a man in his fifties or sixties with active or convalescent COVID-19. Sequencing used peripheral blood. The CDR3 region is CASSAHGGRLANTGELFF. In DNA, the CDR3 is TGTGCCAGCAGCGCTCACGGCGGAAGGTTGGCGAACACCGGGGAGCTGTTTTTT.